These 18 T cell receptor beta chains came from one sample sequenced in a study of blood T cell repertoires in COVID-19. Clones were sequenced by immunoSEQ multiplex PCR, and TCRdb holds only the in-frame ones, with some missing. Of some 82,000 clones listed, roughly 89% are singletons. The sample was peripheral blood. The receptors stem from a woman between 45 and 65 years old in a cohort sampled during active COVID-19.

The rearrangement links TRBV19 to TRBJ1-6; D remains ambiguous. Trimming removed 5 bases from V and 12 bases from J, with 14 bases in between. The CDR3 is 13 residues long. CDR1 and CDR2 (germline): LNHDA, SQIVND (reference sequence). In nucleotides, the CDR3 is TGTGCCAGTAGTCCCAGTGCCCCCTTACCCCTCCACTTT. This translates into CASSPSAPLPLHF.

The chain joins TRBV5-6 to TRBJ1-4; 12 positions agree with TRBD1. J was trimmed by 4 bases and V by 3 bases; bases with no gene match: 4. Germline V gives CDR1 SGHDT, CDR2 YYEEEE. CDR3 length equals 16 residues. The CDR3 region is CASSWGTGGINEKLFF. The CDR3 region has the DNA TGTGCCAGCAGCTGGGGGACAGGGGGCATTAATGAAAAACTGTTTTTT. The variable domain in full, with the rest retrieved from reference TRBV5-6 and TRBJ1-4, is DAGVTQSPTHLIKTRGQQVTLRCSPKSGHDTVSWYQQALGQGPQFIFQYYEEEERQRGNFPDRFSGHQFPNYSSELNVNALLLGDSALYLCASSWGTGGINEKLFFGSGTQLSVL.

This chain uses TRBV5-1 with TRBJ2-3, with D tentatively TRBD2 (5 bases). This CDR3 comprises 14 residues. Trimming cost V 6 bases and J 2 bases, with 13 bases left between them. CDR1 is SGHRS and CDR2 is YFSETQ in the germline V gene. The CDR3 DNA is TGCGCCAGCACCACCCGGAGGATCACAGATACGCAGTATTTT. Translated, it gives CASTTRRITDTQYF.

V is TRBV28 and J is TRBJ2-7, with TRBD2 matching over 13 bases. The CDR3 loop spans 15 amino acids. Germline V CDR1 and CDR2: MDHEN, SYDVKM. The V gene end was trimmed by 8 bases and the J gene end by 4 bases; junction bases not matched to a gene: 8. The CDR3 DNA reads TGTGCCAGCCGGACTAGCGGGAGCGAGTCTTACGAGCAGTACTTC. Translated: CASRTSGSESYEQYF.

This rearrangement joins TRBV27 to TRBJ1-1, with TRBD1 identical over 9 bases. The CDR3 sequence is 15 residues long. J lost 0 bases, V lost 6 bases, and 5 bases had no gene match. In germline, CDR1 is MNHEY, CDR2 SMNVEV (reference sequence). CDR3 DNA: TGTGCCAGCAGCTCCGGGACAGGGATGAACACTGAAGCTTTCTTT. It is translated as CASSSGTGMNTEAFF.

V is TRBV7-9 and J is TRBJ2-1, with 7 bases aligning to TRBD2. The CDR3 is 15 residues long. V lost 5 bases and J lost 8; bases outside the gene matches: 12. Germline values: CDR1 SEHNR, CDR2 FQNEAQ (reference sequence). The CDR3 reads CASSDTSDPRDEQFF. The CDR3 bases are TGTGCCAGCAGCGATACTAGCGATCCCCGGGATGAGCAGTTCTTC.

The chain has TRBV19 and TRBJ2-7; D not certain. This CDR3 region has 14 residues. Germline lookup yields CDR1 LNHDA and CDR2 SQIVND (reference sequence). Deletions cut 2 bases from V and 0 bases from J, with 8 bases between. The CDR3 DNA reads TGTGCCAGTAGTATACTGCTGAGCTCCTACGAGCAGTACTTC. Translation gives CASSILLSSYEQYF.

This clone has more than one count but fewer than ten. The chain combines TRBV19 with TRBJ1-5; D gene uncertain. Germline assignment: CDR1 LNHDA and CDR2 SQIVND (reference sequence). CDR3 length: 15 amino acids. The V gene lost 0 bases and the J gene lost 4 bases, with 10 bases spanning the gap. CDR3 DNA sequence: TGTGCCAGTAGTATAGAACAGTTTGGGAATCAGCCCCAGCATTTT. It codes for CASSIEQFGNQPQHF.

This rearrangement joins TRBV19 to TRBJ1-6; no definite D call. Between the trimmed V and J ends, which lost 4 bases and 7 bases, there was a span of 11 bases. The CDR3 contains 14 residues. Per germline, CDR1 LNHDA and CDR2 SQIVND (reference sequence). CDR3 sequence (DNA): TGTGCCAGTAGTACATGGCTCACCAATTCACCCCTCCACTTT. This encodes CASSTWLTNSPLHF.

The J gene is TRBJ1-4, the V gene TRBV3-1 (or the pseudogene TRBV3-2); a weak D match, TRBD1 (5 bases). The CDR3 consists of 14 residues. Germline V gene lookup returns CDR1 LGHDT and CDR2 YNNKEL (reference sequence). Trimming left V 0 bases short and J 9 bases short, with 11 bases between. The CDR3 reads CASSQDRGRKKLFF. CDR3 DNA: TGTGCCAGCAGCCAAGATCGGGGGAGGAAAAAACTGTTTTTT.

The chain is built from TRBV15 and TRBJ2-1, with D possibly being TRBD2 (5 bases). The germline CDR1 and CDR2 sequences are LNHNV and YYDKDF (reference sequence). This CDR3 has 14 amino acids. Trimming left V 1 base short and J 10 bases short, with 14 bases between. The CDR3 sequence is CATSRVGRLSEQFF. CDR3 DNA: TGTGCCACCAGCAGAGTGGGGAGACTTTCCGAGCAGTTCTTC.

This rearrangement joins TRBV7-9 to TRBJ2-6; 9 positions agree with TRBD1. CDR1 is SEHNR and CDR2 is FQNEAQ in the germline V gene (reference sequence). CDR3 length equals 16 residues. V lost 1 base to trimming and J lost 4 bases; unmatched junction nucleotides: 2. CDR3 loop: CASSLGTGVGANVLTF. The CDR3 DNA sequence: TGTGCCAGCAGCTTAGGGACAGGGGTCGGGGCCAACGTCCTGACTTTC.

This chain links TRBV29-1 with TRBJ2-1; 11 nucleotides line up with TRBD2. V shed 2 bases and J 6 bases; nucleotides not matched to a gene: 3. CDR3 length: 14 amino acids. CDR1 and CDR2 from the germline V gene are SQVTM and ANQGSEA. The CDR3 spells CSVETSGRTNEQFF. CDR3 in DNA: TGCAGCGTTGAAACTAGCGGGAGAACCAATGAGCAGTTCTTC.

The rearrangement uses TRBV11-2 and TRBJ2-7; D is uncertain. Germline CDR1 SGHAT, CDR2 FQNNGV. Trimming stripped 5 bases from V and 3 bases from J, with 8 bases between. This CDR3 has 12 amino acids. Here the CDR3 DNA reads TGTGCCAGCAGCCCAAGCAACTACGAGCAGTACTTC. Translated: CASSPSNYEQYF.

This clone has only one observation. The gene calls are TRBV9 and TRBJ1-3, with D possibly TRBD1 on 6 matching bases. Germline V lookup: CDR1 SGDLS, CDR2 YYNGEE. The V end lost 0 bases, the J end lost 4 bases, and 11 bases lay between the germline ends. The CDR3 has 15 amino acids. CDR3 sequence reads: CASSVGTVVGNTIYF. The CDR3 nucleotides are TGTGCCAGCAGCGTAGGGACAGTCGTAGGAAACACCATATATTTT.

The gene calls are TRBV27 and TRBJ1-1; 10 bases fit TRBD1. The germline CDR1 and CDR2 sequences are MNHEY and SMNVEV (reference sequence). CDR3 size: 15 residues. V was pared by 6 bases and J by 1 base, with 5 bases of the junction left unmatched. CDR3 sequence reads: CASRTGGAQNTEAFF. The DNA of the CDR3 is TGTGCCAGCAGGACAGGGGGCGCCCAGAACACTGAAGCTTTCTTT.

The chain couples TRBV10-2 to TRBJ1-1; perhaps TRBD1 as D (5 bases). Per germline, CDR1 WSHSY and CDR2 SAAADI. V lost 4 bases and J 0 bases, leaving 12 bases between the germline ends. The CDR3 consists of 15 residues. The CDR3 bases are TGCGCCAGCAGTGCGTCGGGGCCTATGAACACTGAAGCTTTCTTT. This translates into CASSASGPMNTEAFF.

V usage is TRBV5-4 and J usage is TRBJ2-5; D may be TRBD1 (5 bases). The length of the CDR3 is 14 residues. Germline V gives CDR1 SGHNT, CDR2 YYREEE (reference sequence). Trimming stripped 7 bases from V and 6 bases from J, with 19 bases between. The CDR3 protein is CASGVRAVEKTQYF. The DNA of the CDR3 is TGTGCCAGCGGGGTCAGGGCTGTCGAAAAGACCCAGTACTTC.